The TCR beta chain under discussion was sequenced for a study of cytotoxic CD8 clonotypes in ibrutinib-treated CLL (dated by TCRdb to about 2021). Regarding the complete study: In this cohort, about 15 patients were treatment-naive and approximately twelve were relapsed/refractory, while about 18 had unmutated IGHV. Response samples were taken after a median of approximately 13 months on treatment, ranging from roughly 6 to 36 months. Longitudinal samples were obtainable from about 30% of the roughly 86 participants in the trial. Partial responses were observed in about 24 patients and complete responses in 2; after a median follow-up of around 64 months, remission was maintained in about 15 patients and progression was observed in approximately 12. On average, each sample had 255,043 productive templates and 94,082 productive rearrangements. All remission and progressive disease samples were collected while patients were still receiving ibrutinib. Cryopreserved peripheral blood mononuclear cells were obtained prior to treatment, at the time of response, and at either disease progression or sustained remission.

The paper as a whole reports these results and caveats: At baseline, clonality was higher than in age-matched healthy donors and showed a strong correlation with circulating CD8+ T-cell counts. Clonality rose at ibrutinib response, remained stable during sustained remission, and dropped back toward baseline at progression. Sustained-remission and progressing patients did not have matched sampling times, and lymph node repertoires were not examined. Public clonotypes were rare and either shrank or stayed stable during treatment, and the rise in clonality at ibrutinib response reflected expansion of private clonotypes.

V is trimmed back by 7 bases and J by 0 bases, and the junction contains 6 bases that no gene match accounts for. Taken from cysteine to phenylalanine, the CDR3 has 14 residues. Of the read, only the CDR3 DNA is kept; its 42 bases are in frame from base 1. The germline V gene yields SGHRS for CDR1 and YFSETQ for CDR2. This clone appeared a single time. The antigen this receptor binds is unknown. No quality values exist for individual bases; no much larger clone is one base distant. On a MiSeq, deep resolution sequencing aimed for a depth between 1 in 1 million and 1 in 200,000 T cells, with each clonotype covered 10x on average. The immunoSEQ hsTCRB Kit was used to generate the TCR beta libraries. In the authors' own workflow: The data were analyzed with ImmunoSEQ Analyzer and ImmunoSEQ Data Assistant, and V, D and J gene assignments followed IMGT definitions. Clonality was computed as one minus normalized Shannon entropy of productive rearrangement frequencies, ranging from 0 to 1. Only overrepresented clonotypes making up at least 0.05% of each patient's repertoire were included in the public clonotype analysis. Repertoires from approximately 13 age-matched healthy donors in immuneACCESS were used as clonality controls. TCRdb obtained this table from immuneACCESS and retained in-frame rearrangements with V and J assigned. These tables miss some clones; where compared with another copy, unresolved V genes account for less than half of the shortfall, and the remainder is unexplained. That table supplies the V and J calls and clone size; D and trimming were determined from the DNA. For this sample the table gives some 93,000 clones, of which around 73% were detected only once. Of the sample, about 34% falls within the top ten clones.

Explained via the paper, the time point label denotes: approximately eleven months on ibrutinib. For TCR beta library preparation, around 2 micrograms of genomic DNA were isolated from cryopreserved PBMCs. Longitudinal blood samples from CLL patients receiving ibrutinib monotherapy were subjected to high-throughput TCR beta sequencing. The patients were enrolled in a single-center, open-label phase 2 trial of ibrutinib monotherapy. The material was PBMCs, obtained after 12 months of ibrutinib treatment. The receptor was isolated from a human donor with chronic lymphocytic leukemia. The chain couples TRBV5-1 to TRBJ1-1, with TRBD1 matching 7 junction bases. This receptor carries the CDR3 CASQGVQMNTEAFF. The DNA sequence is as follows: TGCGCCAGCCAGGGGGTACAGATGAACACTGAAGCTTTCTTT. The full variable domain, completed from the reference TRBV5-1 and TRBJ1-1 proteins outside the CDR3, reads KAGVTQTPRYLIKTRGQQVTLSCSPISGHRSVSWYQQTPGQGLQFLFEYFSETQRNKGNFPGRFSGRQFSNSRSEMNVSTLELGDSALYLCASQGVQMNTEAFFGQGTRLTVV.